This T cell receptor beta chain was sequenced during a study of tumor-infiltrating lymphocytes in primary liver carcinoma. Across the study: Cases comprised patients with primary liver carcinoma who received surgical resection.

From around 500 ng of total RNA, TCR beta-specific cDNA was reverse-transcribed using a constant-region primer. It was through three nested multiplex PCR rounds of slightly modified ARM-PCR that TCR beta libraries arose. In the first two PCR rounds, TRBV1-TRBV30 forward primers were paired with a C-beta reverse primer, and each round lasted about 9 cycles. MiXCR was run by TCRdb on the multiplex PCR reads, yielding one entry per CDR3 protein. Of almost 200,000 distinct CDR3 sequences listed, 65% are singletons. Unsorted whole blood yielded the blood RNA, and germline DNA was also extracted. As to this clonotype: The missing conserved phenylalanine or tryptophan at the end of this CDR3 makes a read error likely.

Germline CDR1 SGHAT, CDR2 FQNNGV. Unmatched junction bases numbered 13, after V lost 5 bases and J lost 12 bases. This CDR3 is built from 15 residues. The TCR comes from a woman aged 55-69 years with primary liver carcinoma and hepatitis B virus infection. Material: peripheral blood. This chain connects TRBV11-2 to TRBJ2-3; TRBD2 agrees at 11 bases. CDR3 sequence: CASSPGLAGPDKQYL. The CDR3 DNA reads TGTGCCAGCAGCCCTGGACTAGCGGGCCCAGATAAACAGTATTTA.